This T cell receptor beta chain was sequenced for a study of blood T cell repertoires in COVID-19. Overall study context: From the United States, Italy and Spain came samples of acute and convalescent COVID-19. Sources were T cells, B-cell-depleted T cells, or PBMCs; the material itself was cDNA or gDNA.

The data were produced by immunoSEQ multiplex PCR, yet TCRdb's version contains in-frame clones alone and is incomplete. The sample shows a few hundred thousand clones, around 87% of them seen only once. This CDR3 comprises 16 residues. Germline V gene sequence: CDR1 SGHRS, CDR2 YFSETQ. V shed 4 bases and J 3 bases; nucleotides not matched to a gene: 13. Sequenced: PBMCs or T cells enriched from blood (not recorded which). This sequence originates from a man aged 35 to 55 in a cohort exposed to, infected with or recovered from COVID-19 (not recorded which). The chain couples TRBV5-1 to TRBJ2-7; 7 bases align to TRBD1. The CDR3 here is CASSPTGTADFYEQYF. The CDR3 region has the DNA TGCGCCAGCAGCCCGACCGGGACAGCCGATTTCTACGAGCAGTACTTC.